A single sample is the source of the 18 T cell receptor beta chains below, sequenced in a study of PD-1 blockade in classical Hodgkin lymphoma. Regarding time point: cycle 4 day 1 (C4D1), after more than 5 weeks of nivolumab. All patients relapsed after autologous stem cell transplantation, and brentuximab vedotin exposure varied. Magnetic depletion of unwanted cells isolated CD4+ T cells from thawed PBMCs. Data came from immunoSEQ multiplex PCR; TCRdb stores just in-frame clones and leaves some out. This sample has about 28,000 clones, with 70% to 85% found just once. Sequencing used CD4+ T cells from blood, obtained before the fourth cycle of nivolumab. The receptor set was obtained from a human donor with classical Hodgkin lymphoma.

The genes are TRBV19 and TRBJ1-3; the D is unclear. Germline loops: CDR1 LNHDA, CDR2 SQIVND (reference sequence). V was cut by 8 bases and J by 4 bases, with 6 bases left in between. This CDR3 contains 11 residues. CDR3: CASPRGNTIYF. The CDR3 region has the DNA TGTGCCAGTCCGAGGGGAAACACCATATATTTT.

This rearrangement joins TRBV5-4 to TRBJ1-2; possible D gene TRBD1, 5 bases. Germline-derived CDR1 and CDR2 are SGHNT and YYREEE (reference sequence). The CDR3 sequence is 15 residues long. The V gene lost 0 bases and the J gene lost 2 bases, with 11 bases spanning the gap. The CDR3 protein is CASSLVGVENYGYTF. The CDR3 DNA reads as TGTGCCAGCAGCTTGGTAGGGGTCGAGAACTATGGCTACACCTTC.

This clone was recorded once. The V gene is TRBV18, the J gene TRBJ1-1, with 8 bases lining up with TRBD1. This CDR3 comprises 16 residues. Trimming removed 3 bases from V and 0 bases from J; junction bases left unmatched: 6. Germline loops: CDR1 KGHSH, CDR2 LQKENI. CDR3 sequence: CASSPWTGSMNTEAFF. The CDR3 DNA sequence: TGTGCCAGCTCACCGTGGACAGGGAGTATGAACACTGAAGCTTTCTTT.

As DNA, the CDR3 is TGTGCCAGCAGTTACTCGTGGTCACGGATGCCCAATGAGCAGTTCTTC. It codes for CASSYSWSRMPNEQFF. This chain links TRBV6-5 with TRBJ2-1; D remains unclear. The CDR3 totals 16 residues. CDR1 and CDR2 (germline): MNHEY, SVGAGI. Trimming took off 0 bases at V and 6 bases at J, with 15 bases between the two ends.

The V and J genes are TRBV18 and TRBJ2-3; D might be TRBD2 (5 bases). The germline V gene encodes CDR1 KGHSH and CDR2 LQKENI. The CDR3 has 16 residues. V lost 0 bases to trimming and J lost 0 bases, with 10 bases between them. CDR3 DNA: TGTGCCAGCTCACCACCGCTGGCGGGTAGCACAGATACGCAGTATTTT. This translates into CASSPPLAGSTDTQYF.

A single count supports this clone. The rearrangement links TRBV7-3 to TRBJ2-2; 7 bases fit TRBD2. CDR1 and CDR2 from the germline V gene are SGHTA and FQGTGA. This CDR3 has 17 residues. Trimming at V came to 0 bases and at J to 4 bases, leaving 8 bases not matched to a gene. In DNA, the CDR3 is TGTGCCAGCAGCTTAACGTTCATGGGGAGGGGCACCGGGGAGCTGTTTTTT. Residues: CASSLTFMGRGTGELFF.

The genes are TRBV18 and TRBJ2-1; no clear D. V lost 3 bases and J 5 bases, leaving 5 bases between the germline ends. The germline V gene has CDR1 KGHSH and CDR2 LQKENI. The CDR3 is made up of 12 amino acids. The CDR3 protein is CASSPSDNEQFF. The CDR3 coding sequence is TGTGCCAGCTCACCCTCTGACAATGAGCAGTTCTTC.

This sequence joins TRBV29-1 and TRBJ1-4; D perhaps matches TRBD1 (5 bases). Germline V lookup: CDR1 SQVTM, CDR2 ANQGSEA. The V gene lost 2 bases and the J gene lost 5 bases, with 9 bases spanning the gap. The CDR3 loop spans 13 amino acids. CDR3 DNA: TGCAGCGTTGAATCCAGGGCGAATGAAAAACTGTTTTTT. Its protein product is CSVESRANEKLFF.

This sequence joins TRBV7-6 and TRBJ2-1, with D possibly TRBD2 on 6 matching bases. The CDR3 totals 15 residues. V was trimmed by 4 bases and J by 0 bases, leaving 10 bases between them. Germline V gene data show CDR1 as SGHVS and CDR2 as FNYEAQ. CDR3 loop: CASSYETSSYNEQFF. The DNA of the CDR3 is TGTGCCAGCAGCTATGAGACTAGCTCCTACAATGAGCAGTTCTTC.

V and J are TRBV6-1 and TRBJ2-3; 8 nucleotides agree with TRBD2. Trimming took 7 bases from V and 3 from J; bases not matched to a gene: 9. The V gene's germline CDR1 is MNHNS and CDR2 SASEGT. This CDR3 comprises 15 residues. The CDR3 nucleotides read TGTGCCAGCATAAGGAGCGGGAGAAGAACAGATACGCAGTATTTT. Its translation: CASIRSGRRTDTQYF.

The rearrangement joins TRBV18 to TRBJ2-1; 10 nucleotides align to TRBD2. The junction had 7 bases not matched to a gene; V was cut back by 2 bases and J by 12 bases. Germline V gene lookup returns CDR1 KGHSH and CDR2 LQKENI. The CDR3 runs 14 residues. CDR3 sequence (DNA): TGTGCCAGCTCACCATCGGCTAGCGGGAGTGGGCAGTTCTTC. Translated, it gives CASSPSASGSGQFF.

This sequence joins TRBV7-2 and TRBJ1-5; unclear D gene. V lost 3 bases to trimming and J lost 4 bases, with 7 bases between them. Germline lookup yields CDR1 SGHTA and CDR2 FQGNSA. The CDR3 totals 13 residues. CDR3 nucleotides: TGTGCCAGCAGCTTCCACCAGAATCAGCCCCAGCATTTT. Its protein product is CASSFHQNQPQHF.

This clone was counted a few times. CDR3 protein: CASSTLDRPLHF. The CDR3 DNA sequence: TGTGCCAGCAGCACACTCGACCGGCCCCTCCACTTT. The chain employs TRBV7-9 and TRBJ1-6, with unresolved D. From germline, CDR1 is SEHNR and CDR2 FQNEAQ (reference sequence). Trimming cost V 5 bases and J 13 bases, with 12 bases left between them. The CDR3 spans 12 residues.

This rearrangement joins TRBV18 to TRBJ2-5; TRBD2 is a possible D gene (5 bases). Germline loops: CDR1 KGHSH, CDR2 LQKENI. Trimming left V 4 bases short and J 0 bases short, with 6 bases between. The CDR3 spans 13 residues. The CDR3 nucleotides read TGTGCCAGCTCACTAGCGCACCAAGAGACCCAGTACTTC. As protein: CASSLAHQETQYF. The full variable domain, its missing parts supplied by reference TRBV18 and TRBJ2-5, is NAGVMQNPRHLVRRRGQEARLRCSPMKGHSHVYWYRQLPEEGLKFMVYLQKENIIDESGMPKERFSAEFPKEGPSILRIQQVVRGDSAAYFCASSLAHQETQYFGPGTRLLVL.

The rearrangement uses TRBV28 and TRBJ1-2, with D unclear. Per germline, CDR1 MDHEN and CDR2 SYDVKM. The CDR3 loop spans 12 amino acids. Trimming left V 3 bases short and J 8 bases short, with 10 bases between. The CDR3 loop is CASSLAGTGYTF. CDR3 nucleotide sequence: TGTGCCAGCAGTTTGGCGGGTACCGGCTACACCTTC.

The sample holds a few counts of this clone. Written as DNA, the CDR3 is TGTGCCGCCGGACTAGCGGGAGTTAAGGACGAGCAGTACTTC. It is translated as CAAGLAGVKDEQYF. The chain couples TRBV30 to TRBJ2-7, with TRBD2 identical over 13 bases. V was clipped by 8 bases and J by 5 bases; unmatched bases: 9. The CDR3 runs to 14 residues. Per the germline V gene, CDR1 is GTSNPN and CDR2 is SVGIG (reference sequence).

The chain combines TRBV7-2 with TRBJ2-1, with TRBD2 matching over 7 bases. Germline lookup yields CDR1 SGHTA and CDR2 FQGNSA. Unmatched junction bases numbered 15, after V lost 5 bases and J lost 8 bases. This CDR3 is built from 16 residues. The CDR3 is CASSLLGGSIGDEQFF. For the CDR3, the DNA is TGTGCCAGCAGCCTATTGGGCGGGAGTATAGGCGATGAGCAGTTCTTC.

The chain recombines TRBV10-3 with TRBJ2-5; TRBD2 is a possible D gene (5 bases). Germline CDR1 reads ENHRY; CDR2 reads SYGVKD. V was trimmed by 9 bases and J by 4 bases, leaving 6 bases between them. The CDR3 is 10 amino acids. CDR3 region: CAIGGETQYF. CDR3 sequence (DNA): TGTGCCATAGGAGGAGAGACCCAGTACTTC.